These 22 T cell receptor beta chains were sequenced from one sample in a study of tumor-infiltrating lymphocytes in primary liver carcinoma. Bulk tissue was left unsorted, and RNA and DNA were co-extracted from about 19-30 mg of it. The authors made TCR beta cDNA from around 500 ng total RNA with a constant-region primer. Investigators got TCR beta libraries out of three nested multiplex PCR rounds, done with slightly modified ARM-PCR. TRBV1-TRBV30 forward and Cbeta reverse primers drove the first two roughly 10-cycle rounds. TCRdb re-called the multiplex PCR reads through MiXCR, storing one row per CDR3 protein. This sample carries tens of thousands of distinct CDR3 sequences, approximately 77% of them seen once, and the ten largest clones take around 19%. The specimen was liver tumor tissue from sampling region 1. Subset reported: tumor region T1, superior pole. The receptors here all came from a man between 35 and 55 years old with primary liver carcinoma and hepatitis B virus infection.

The V and J genes are TRBV2 and TRBJ2-7; D gene ambiguous. The CDR3 runs to 11 residues. Trimming cost V 8 bases and J 5 bases, with 10 bases left between them. CDR1 and CDR2 (germline): SNHLY, FYNNEI. CDR3 DNA sequence: TGTGCCAGCCGTAGAGAAAACGAGCAGTACTTC. Translation gives CASRRENEQYF.

To note about this clonotype: One end of the junction does not line up with germline, which may come from a read error. The rearrangement joins TRBV7-9 to TRBJ2-7; unclear D gene. CDR3 length: 12 residues. Germline CDR1 is SEHNR and CDR2 is FQNEAQ (reference sequence). The CDR3 DNA follows: TGTGTCAGTAGCTTAGAAGTAGGAGAGCAGTATTTC. It yields the protein CVSSLEVGEQYF. Looking up the rest from reference TRBV7-9 and TRBJ2-7 gives the full variable domain: DTGVSQNPRHKITKRGQNVTFRCDPISEHNRLYWYRQTLGQGPEFLTYFQNEAQLEKSRLLSDRFSAERPKGSFSTLEIQRTEQGDSAMYLCVSSLEVGEQYFGPGTRLTVT.

Notes on this clonotype: A read error may account for a junction end that differs from germline. The chain uses TRBV5-6 and TRBJ1-6; no definite D call. The germline CDR1 and CDR2 sequences are SGHDT and YYEEEE. This CDR3 region has 13 residues. This CDR3 reads CASSLYHNSPIHF. The DNA for the CDR3 is TGTGCCAGCAGCTTGTACCATAATTCACCCATCCACTTC.

As to this clonotype: Since a much larger clone is just one base distant, this may be a read error. It is likely a read error, because the conserved phenylalanine at the end of the CDR3 is missing. The chain employs TRBV10-1 and TRBJ2-1; TRBD2 matches 15 bases. Germline V gives CDR1 WNHNN, CDR2 SYGVQD (reference sequence). The CDR3 length is 15 residues. After removal of 5 bases from V and 12 bases from J, the junction contained 8 bases not matched to a gene. CDR3 sequence: CASSRTSGRADRQFL. In DNA, the CDR3 is TGCGCCAGCAGTCGGACTAGCGGGAGGGCCGATCGGCAGTTCTTA.

This clonotype has a count of ten or more. This chain connects TRBV13 to TRBJ2-7; 12 positions agree with TRBD2. The CDR3 spans 16 residues. Looked up from germline, CDR1 is PRHDT and CDR2 is FYEKMQ (reference sequence). Trimming removed 5 bases from V and 2 bases from J; junction bases left unmatched: 7. This CDR3 reads CASSPRRLAGAYEQYF. The CDR3 bases are TGTGCCAGCAGCCCCCGTCGACTAGCGGGAGCCTACGAGCAGTACTTC.

A remark on this clonotype: A read error is likely, as this CDR3 ends without the conserved phenylalanine or tryptophan. V usage is TRBV29-1 and J usage is TRBJ1-1; possibly TRBD1 for D (5 bases). Trimming cost V 7 bases and J 0 bases, with 12 bases left between them. Germline V gene sequence: CDR1 SQVTM, CDR2 ANQGSEA. The CDR3 sequence is 13 residues long. CDR3 sequence reads: CSANRGMNTEAFL. CDR3 DNA sequence: TGCAGCGCCAATAGGGGCATGAACACTGAAGCTTTCTTA.

Notes on this clonotype: An end of the junction does not agree with germline; a read error may underlie this. The chain has TRBV14 and TRBJ2-1; the D is unclear. The CDR3 is 13 amino acids. The germline V gene has CDR1 SGHDN and CDR2 FVKESK. This CDR3 reads CASSQGTVHDQLF. The CDR3, as DNA: TGTGCCAGCAGCCAAGGGACGGTGCATGATCAGCTCTTC. The full variable domain, in which reference TRBV14 and TRBJ2-1 provide the parts outside the CDR3, is EAGVTQFPSHSVIEKGQTVTLRCDPISGHDNLYWYRRVMGKEIKFLLHFVKESKQDESGMPNNRFLAERTGGTYSTLKVQPAELEDSGVYFCASSQGTVHDQLFGPGTRLTVL.

Details on this clonotype: A clone one base away is much larger, so this may be a read error. V is TRBV28 and J is TRBJ2-1, with a possible D match to TRBD2 (5 bases). The CDR3 consists of 14 residues. Trimming shortened V by 7 bases and J by 0 bases, and 10 bases separated the two germline ends. Germline CDR1 is MDHEN and CDR2 is SYDVKM. CDR3 coding DNA: TGTGCCAGCACCACGGGGAGCTCCTACAATGAGCAGTTCTTC. Translated: CASTTGSSYNEQFF.

In this sample, this clonotype turned up many times. The V call is TRBV28, the J call TRBJ1-5, with 9 bases matching TRBD1. CDR3 length equals 13 residues. Per germline, CDR1 MDHEN and CDR2 SYDVKM. CDR3 sequence (DNA): TGTGCAACCGGGACAGGGACCACCCAGCCCCAGCATTTT. Its translation is CATGTGTTQPQHF. Full variable domain (rest looked up from reference TRBV28 and TRBJ1-5): DVKVTQSSRYLVKRTGEKVFLECVQDMDHENMFWYRQDPGLGLRLIYFSYDVKMKEKGDIPEGYSVSREKKERFSLILESASTNQTSMYLCATGTGTTQPQHFGDGTRLSIL.

On this clonotype: This may come from a read error, since a much larger clone is one base off. The conserved closing phenylalanine or tryptophan is absent in this CDR3, likely reflecting a read error. The J gene is TRBJ2-6, the V gene TRBV28; D not certain. V shed 10 bases and J shed 2 bases, with 9 bases lying between them. CDR3 length: 13 residues. CDR1 is MDHEN, CDR2 SYDVKM, per germline. In nucleotides, the CDR3 is TGTGCCACCTTTTCAGCTGGGGCCAACGTCCTGACTTAC. It yields the protein CATFSAGANVLTY.

The rearrangement links TRBV18 to TRBJ2-7; D assignment may be TRBD1 or TRBD2 (5 bases each). Germline V gene lookup returns CDR1 KGHSH and CDR2 LQKENI. V was clipped by 3 bases and J by 3 bases, with 6 bases between them. The length of the CDR3 is 12 residues. The CDR3 reads CASSPGVYEQYF. CDR3 in DNA: TGTGCCAGCTCACCGGGGGTCTACGAGCAGTACTTC.

This clonotype was recorded only once. A much larger clone lies a single base off, so this may be a read error. V and J are TRBV7-9 and TRBJ2-7; 10 nucleotides agree with TRBD2. The CDR3 has 15 residues. The V gene's germline CDR1 is SEHNR and CDR2 FQNEAQ (reference sequence). As DNA, the CDR3 is TGTGTCAGCAGCCCACCGGGACTAGCGTTCCACGAGCAGTACTTC. As protein: CVSSPPGLAFHEQYF.

This clonotype was seen repeatedly, ten times or more. The chain links TRBV11-2 to TRBJ2-5, with D possibly TRBD2 on 6 matching bases. The CDR3 runs 14 residues. The V and J ends lost 4 bases and 1 base respectively, with 10 bases between them. Per the germline V gene, CDR1 is SGHAT and CDR2 is FQNNGV. The CDR3 DNA sequence: TGTGCCAGCAGCTCGGAGCGGGCCCAAGAGACCCAGTACTTC. Residues: CASSSERAQETQYF. The full variable domain, with the rest looked up from reference TRBV11-2 and TRBJ2-5, is EAGVAQSPRYKIIEKRQSVAFWCNPISGHATLYWYQQILGQGPKLLIQFQNNGVVDDSQLPKDRFSAERLKGVDSTLKIQPAKLEDSAVYLCASSSERAQETQYFGPGTRLLVL.

Details on this clonotype: It is likely a read error, because the conserved phenylalanine at the end of the CDR3 is missing. Here the CDR3 DNA reads TGTGCCAGCAGTTCTGGACAGGGCAATCAGCCTCAGCATTAT. Protein: CASSSGQGNQPQHY. This sequence joins TRBV6-5 and TRBJ1-5; 8 bases agree with TRBD1. This CDR3 contains 14 residues. Germline V lookup: CDR1 MNHEY, CDR2 SVGAGI.

Points on this clonotype: Its ends do not fully match the called genes, so a read error is possible. The rearrangement joins TRBV14 to TRBJ2-1; tentative D call: TRBD1 (5 bases). The germline V gene has CDR1 SGHDN and CDR2 FVKESK. This CDR3 contains 18 residues. The CDR3 nucleotides read TGTGCCAACAGCCCCTTCCTGGGCAGGGTGGAACGGTACGGTGAGCAGTTCTTC. It codes for CANSPFLGRVERYGEQFF.

Details on this clonotype: A much larger clonotype is one base distant, so this may be a read error. Written as DNA, the CDR3 is TGTGCCAGCGACCGGGGACTAACAGAGACCCAGTACTTC. Translation: CASDRGLTETQYF. The rearrangement links TRBV28 to TRBJ2-5; 7 positions match TRBD2. The CDR3 contains 13 residues. V lost 8 bases, J lost 4 bases, and 7 bases stayed unmatched. The germline V gene encodes CDR1 MDHEN and CDR2 SYDVKM.

For this clonotype: At one of its ends the junction is not consistent with the germline gene, which may arise from a read error. The chain employs TRBV11-1 and TRBJ2-3, with 7 nucleotides matching TRBD2. Germline lookup yields CDR1 SGHAT and CDR2 FQDESV (reference sequence). The CDR3 loop spans 16 amino acids. Written as DNA, the CDR3 is TGTGCCAGCAGCCTCGGGACTAACACACAGACAGATATGCAGTATTTT. Translating it yields CASSLGTNTQTDMQYF.

In its sample, this clonotype was seen many times. V is TRBV5-4 and J is TRBJ2-7; TRBD2 matches at 7 bases. The CDR3 runs to 15 residues. Germline CDR1 SGHNT, CDR2 YYREEE (reference sequence). V gave up 2 bases and J gave up 5 bases; unmatched junction bases: 10. DNA for the CDR3: TGTGCCAGCAGCTTCGGGGGGTTTAGTGGTAACGAGCAGTACTTC. Translated: CASSFGGFSGNEQYF.

This chain joins TRBV20-1 and TRBJ2-1, with 9 bases aligning to TRBD1. Germline V gene lookup returns CDR1 DFQATT and CDR2 SNEGSKA (reference sequence). The J segment lost 1 base and the V segment lost 5 bases, leaving 3 bases of the junction unmatched. CDR3 length: 14 amino acids. CDR3 amino acids: CSASGTGSYNEQFF. Here the CDR3 DNA reads TGCAGTGCTTCCGGGACAGGGTCCTACAATGAGCAGTTCTTC.

J is TRBJ1-5 and V is TRBV12-2; the D segment call TRBD1 is taken from the table without a DNA check. TRBV12-2 is given as a pseudogene. The CDR3 is made up of 16 amino acids. CDR3: CASRLTPGQLSQSQHF. DNA of the CDR3: TGTGCAAGTCGCTTAACCCCGGGACAATTATCACAGTCCCAGCATTTT.

Worth noting for this clonotype: One end of the junction is discordant with germline, which a read error may explain. This chain uses TRBV29-1 with TRBJ1-5, with D unresolved. CDR1 is SQVTM, CDR2 ANQGSEA, per germline. This CDR3 contains 12 residues. The CDR3 DNA sequence: TGCAGTGTTGAGACGGTTGGTCGGCCCCAGCATTTT. This sequence encodes CSVETVGRPQHF. Full variable domain (missing parts from reference TRBV29-1 and TRBJ1-5): SAVISQKPSRDICQRGTSLTIQCQVDSQVTMMFWYRQQPGQSLTLIATANQGSEATYESGFVIDKFPISRPNLTFSTLTVSNMSPEDSSIYLCSVETVGRPQHFGDGTRLSIL.

The rearrangement uses TRBV12-3 or TRBV12-4 and TRBJ2-1; no clear D. The V end was cut by 6 bases, the J end by 8 bases, with 14 bases between. The CDR3 sequence is 13 residues long. The chain's CDR3 is CASSTRKIHEQFF. CDR3 nucleotides: TGTGCCAGCAGCACAAGGAAAATCCATGAGCAGTTCTTC.